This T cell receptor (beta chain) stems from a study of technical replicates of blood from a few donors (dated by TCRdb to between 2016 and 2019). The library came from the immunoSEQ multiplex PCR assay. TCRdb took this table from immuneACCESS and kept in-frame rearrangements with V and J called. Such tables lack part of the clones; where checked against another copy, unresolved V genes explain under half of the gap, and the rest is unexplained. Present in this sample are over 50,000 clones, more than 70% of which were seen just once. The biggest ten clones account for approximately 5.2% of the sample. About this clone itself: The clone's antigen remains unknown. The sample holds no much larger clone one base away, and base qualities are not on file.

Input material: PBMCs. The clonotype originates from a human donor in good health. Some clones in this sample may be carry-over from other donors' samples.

The sequenced DNA: TGCGCCAGCAGCCCGGGGAGGGCTAATGAAAAACTGTTTTTT. Translated, this gives CASSPGRANEKLFF. The V and J genes are TRBV5-1 and TRBJ1-4; the D gene remains uncertain. The CDR3 holds 14 amino acids from the cysteine to the phenylalanine. Just the 42-base CDR3 DNA is kept, in frame starting at base 1. From the germline V gene, CDR1 is SGHRS and CDR2 is YFSETQ. V was cut back by 4 bases and J by 3 bases, leaving a gap of 10 bases between them.